This entry concerns a single T cell receptor (beta chain). The clone's antigen remains unknown. It has no much larger one-base neighbor in the sample; base qualities were not kept. Its CDR3 holds 17 amino acids, cysteine through phenylalanine. Only the CDR3 portion is preserved as DNA: 51 bases, with reading frame beginning at the first base. Germline trimming amounts to 3 bases on V and 5 bases on J, with 10 as the count of junction bases outside the gene matches. As encoded in the germline V gene, CDR1 is MGHRA while CDR2 is YSYEKL. Taken with the paper, the label for time point translates to: newly diagnosed GD, antithyroid drugs for less than 3 months. For both TCR sequencing and RNA sequencing, RNA was extracted from PBMCs in TRIzol. Graves' disease was diagnosed according to American Thyroid Association guidelines. Patients for the study were recruited at an endocrinology department in Xi'an, China. From each patient, about 9 milliliters of peripheral blood was collected into an EDTA anticoagulant tube. Ficoll Paque Plus density gradient separation was used to isolate PBMCs, and no further T cell sorting was done. An Agilent 2100 Bioanalyzer and agarose gel were used to assess RNA quality, and a NanoDrop 2000 was used to measure RNA concentration.

This sample is drawn from a study of regulatory T cells in long-lasting Graves disease (dated by TCRdb to the early 2020s). The study in broad terms: Newly diagnosed Graves' disease patients had taken antithyroid drugs for less than 3 months. Persistent Graves' disease patients were compared with newly diagnosed Graves' disease patients by peripheral blood TCR sequencing and RNA sequencing. The study took place in China and was registered as a clinical trial. A total of 33 samples underwent TCR sequencing: some 13 from persistent and roughly 20 from newly diagnosed Graves' disease patients. Overall results and qualifications from the work: Patients with persistent disease shared more public clonotypes (under 3,000) than newly diagnosed patients did (approximately 1,000). Because the primary lesion, thyroid tissue, could not be accessed, the study looked at peripheral blood alone. Sequencing and analysis were limited to the TCR beta chain. Preferential use of TRBV28, TRBJ1-2 and TRBJ2-5 was observed in persistent disease, whereas TRBV20-1 and TRBJ2-1 were favored in newly diagnosed disease. Persistent Graves' disease patients showed lower TCR Shannon entropy and fewer highly expanded clones than newly diagnosed patients, suggesting clonal expansion. The authors noted that the small sample size was a limitation that may lower accuracy.

The protocol used for the library was multiplex PCR. The listed sequencing device is Illumina HiSeq 4000. iRepertoire HTBI primers and Arm-PCR amplification of CDR3 regions were used to construct TCR beta libraries. PCR products were gel purified before sequencing. The published analysis was carried out like this. Gene usage analysis of CDR3 amino acid clonotypes relied on the approximately 60 TRBV and 14 TRBJ segments identified across samples. COPE and FqMerger were used to merge filtered high-quality paired reads into contigs. Contigs were aligned with BLAST to IMGT TRBV, TRBD and TRBJ reference genes, and CDR3 was defined per IMGT. Highly expanded clones were defined as clonotypes with a frequency above 0.1%. Repertoire diversity was measured by Shannon entropy, and V-J evenness by the Gini coefficient. A clonotype found in more than one individual was treated as public. The public reads were reprocessed in TCRdb via fastp at Q25 and MiXCR, keeping in-frame beta chains. Merged by CDR3 protein, the rows form single entries marked with the most common genes and DNA. The V and J calls come from TCRdb's annotation, not from the publication. Within this sample are hundreds of thousands of distinct CDR3 sequences, with approximately 15% of them counted one time only. The biggest ten clones account for about 18% of the sample.

This sample was shared with a second study, whose subject was T cells in Graves' hyperthyroidism and ophthalmopathy. The second study's authors report: A patient counted as having stable Graves' hyperthyroidism if no progression to ophthalmopathy occurred over 18 months of follow-up. Hyperthyroidism patients were newly diagnosed, had a disease duration of under 2 months, and were aged 18 to 65 years. Exclusion was applied to patients with uncontrolled infections, other autoimmune diseases, pregnancy or lactation. Diagnoses were established on the basis of clinical symptoms, serum thyroxine and TRAb, thyroid ultrasound, and orbital computed tomography. For the first round of RT-PCR on the TCR CDR3, the HTBI primer set was used together with the Qiagen OneStep RT-PCR kit. Blood samples also contained most of the expanded thyroid clonotypes (frequency above 0.001), which suggests that blood repertoires may reflect thyroid immune responses. A 13 V-J signature model separated ophthalmopathy from stable hyperthyroidism, with 87.88% sensitivity and roughly 82% specificity in cross-validation and 80%/75% in testing. During validation, the model predicted progression to ophthalmopathy a median of about 6.3 months ahead of onset, with 70.59% sensitivity and about 75% specificity. To identify distinguishing TCR V-J signatures, a discovery cohort of about a hundred patients was used, comprising some 43 with Graves' ophthalmopathy and around 57 with stable Graves' hyperthyroidism. Prospective prediction of ophthalmopathy was tested in an independent validation cohort consisting of 18 hyperthyroidism patients and approximately 16 patients who later progressed to ophthalmopathy. The approximately 100 discovery patients were divided at random into training and test sets in a 7:3 ratio. The study also compared thyroid tissue and blood T-cell repertoires from about six Graves' hyperthyroidism patients. After blood sampling, hyperthyroidism patients were treated with methimazole at a starting dose of 30 mg daily, and ophthalmopathy patients were treated with high-dose intravenous methylprednisolone. Libraries were constructed in a second round of multiplex PCR, after which size selection and purification were performed. The libraries were sequenced on an Illumina HiSeq2000 using paired-end 100 bp reads. SOAPnuke was used to process the raw data, throwing out any read that contained adapters or uncalled bases, had a mean Phred below 15, or lacked an exact constant-primer or identifier match. COPE v1.2.5 was used to merge high-quality paired reads, and clonotypes were defined as unique nucleotide sequences. MiTCR v1.1 was used to align the clonotypes against IMGT TRBV, TRBD and TRBJ reference segments. Analysis was restricted to V-J combinations with a frequency above 0.0001, which covered over 98% of repertoires. The TCS score was defined as F50 (clonal expansion) divided by E x V (chaos), with BLOSUM62-based TCRdist calculated between CDR3 peptides within each V-J. Welch's t-statistics and random forest reduced around 550 V-J features to about 13, which were used in a naive Bayes classifier (R e1071). Sample size was not statistically predetermined, and investigators were not blinded to group allocation. According to the paper, TCR Vbeta CDR3 sequencing was carried out on more than 120 peripheral blood samples, which came from under 50 ophthalmopathy, 70 to 80 hyperthyroidism and some 17 progressor patients.

The source is a woman aged 25 to 39 with Graves disease. Donor details come from another sample of the same person, matched by shared clones. The sample was peripheral blood mononuclear cells (PBMCs), taken at new diagnosis, from a patient treated with antithyroid drugs. This receptor chain uses TRBV4-1 and TRBJ2-1, with 10 central nucleotides matching TRBD2. In nucleotide form, the sequence is TGCGCCAGCAGCCATGCCACGGCCACTAGCGGGAACAATGAGCAGTTCTTC. It translates as CASSHATATSGNNEQFF.